This TCR beta chain was recorded in a study of human T cells and chemical hapten exposure. This clonotype occurred a few times. CDR1 is SGHNT, CDR2 YENEEA, per germline. The CDR3 contains 15 residues. Deletions cut 1 base from V and 2 bases from J, with 8 bases between. As to time point: patch test 1, 2 weeks after DPC sensitization. Described treatment: therapeutic diphenylcyclopropenone sensitization with weekly scalp DPC. TCRdb re-called the RACE reads with MiXCR, one entry per CDR3 protein. The sample has approximately 82,000 distinct CDR3 sequences; roughly a tenth are singletons. The sample here was whole blood, taken in connection with sensitization to the hapten diphenylcyclopropenone (DPC). V gene TRBV11-3 combines with J gene TRBJ2-2; no firm D call. The source is a man aged 35-49 years with alopecia areata. Some clones in this sample may be carry-over from other donors' samples. CDR3 loop: CASSLVGGNTGELFF. The CDR3 nucleotides are TGTGCCAGCAGCTTAGTTGGCGGAAACACCGGGGAGCTGTTTTTT.